The 20 T cell receptor beta chains below were found in one sample sequenced in a study of preoperative IRX-2 immunotherapy in early breast cancer. Treatment given: preoperative locoregional IRX-2 cytokine immunotherapy. Repertoires were generated with immunoSEQ multiplex PCR, while TCRdb's copy carries only in-frame clones and drops some. The table includes around 25,000 clones, about four fifths detected once. Sample: lymph node tissue, taken before IRX-2 immunotherapy. These receptors were collected from a human donor with breast cancer.

V usage is TRBV19 and J usage is TRBJ2-1; 7 bases fit TRBD1. J lost 9 bases, V lost 4 bases, and 12 bases had no gene match. Germline CDR1 is LNHDA and CDR2 is SQIVND (reference sequence). The length of the CDR3 is 15 residues. CDR3 loop: CASSTDRVRQSEQFF. CDR3 nucleotide sequence: TGTGCCAGTAGTACCGACAGGGTCCGGCAGAGTGAGCAGTTCTTC.

V is TRBV18 and J is TRBJ2-7, with a tentative D call TRBD2 (6 bases). Germline CDR1 and CDR2: KGHSH and LQKENI. The CDR3 is 14 residues long. Trimming left V 3 bases short and J 3 bases short, with 12 bases between. The CDR3 nucleotides are TGTGCCAGCTCACCCGGGGGAATAGTCTACGAGCAGTACTTC. Residues: CASSPGGIVYEQYF.

The J gene is TRBJ2-1, the V gene TRBV29-1; D is undetermined. The CDR3 sequence is 14 residues long. Per germline, CDR1 SQVTM and CDR2 ANQGSEA. V was shortened by 3 bases and J by 8 bases, with 17 bases between the two germline ends. The CDR3 loop is CSVDAKGSPYEQFF. CDR3 in DNA: TGCAGCGTTGATGCTAAGGGATCACCTTATGAGCAGTTCTTC.

A remark on this clone: A junction boundary mismatches the germline segment, possibly from a read error. The chain uses TRBV7-1 and TRBJ1-2; D not resolved. TRBV7-1 falls under the ORF class, with uncertain function. The CDR3 contains 13 residues. CDR3 in DNA: TGTGCTAGCAGCTTGAAGGGATGCTGTGGCTACACCTTC. Amino acid sequence: CASSLKGCCGYTF.

The chain uses TRBV6-8 and TRBJ1-1, with 9 bases identical to TRBD1. The CDR3 runs 13 residues. The junction had 9 bases not matched to a gene; V was cut back by 6 bases and J by 10 bases. The V gene's germline CDR1 is MNHGY and CDR2 SAAAGT. The CDR3 coding sequence is TGTGCCAGCAGGATCAGACAGGGGGATTTAGCTTTCTTT. Translating gives CASRIRQGDLAFF.

The chain carries TRBV15 and TRBJ1-1; TRBD1 might be the D (6 bases). V lost 5 bases, J lost 5 bases, and 15 bases lay in between. The germline CDR1 and CDR2 sequences are LNHNV and YYDKDF (reference sequence). The CDR3 loop spans 14 amino acids. This CDR3 reads CATSGWTEGTEAFF. The CDR3 bases are TGTGCCACCAGCGGCTGGACAGAGGGGACTGAAGCTTTCTTT.

The chain joins TRBV6-8 to TRBJ1-1; D unclear. V was pared by 0 bases and J by 4 bases, with 6 bases between. This CDR3 has 13 amino acids. CDR1 is MNHGY, CDR2 SAAAGT, per germline. The CDR3 sequence is CASSYSRGTEAFF. The CDR3 nucleotides are TGTGCCAGCAGTTACTCGAGAGGCACTGAAGCTTTCTTT.

J is TRBJ1-2 and V is TRBV6-8; 7 bases match TRBD1. With V trimmed by 6 bases and J by 5 bases, 6 bases remained unmatched. Germline values: CDR1 MNHGY, CDR2 SAAAGT. This CDR3 contains 13 residues. DNA for the CDR3: TGTGCCAGCAGGGCCGGGACAGCGTATGGCTACACCTTC. This sequence encodes CASRAGTAYGYTF.

The rearrangement joins TRBV6-8 to TRBJ1-3, with D perhaps matching TRBD1 (6 bases). The CDR3 is made up of 17 amino acids. V lost 0 bases, J lost 4 bases, and 16 bases lay in between. Germline V gene sequence: CDR1 MNHGY, CDR2 SAAAGT. The chain's CDR3 is CASSYSVWGQSGNTIYF. The CDR3 DNA is TGTGCCAGCAGTTACTCGGTTTGGGGGCAATCGGGAAACACCATATATTTT.

This clone was counted a single time. This chain uses TRBV4-1 with TRBJ2-3; no definite D call. The germline V gene has CDR1 MGHRA and CDR2 YSYEKL. The CDR3 length is 15 residues. V was shortened by 0 bases and J by 2 bases, with 9 bases between the two germline ends. Written as DNA, the CDR3 is TGCGCCAGCAGCCAAGAGGTCAGGATCACAGATACGCAGTATTTT. This gives the protein CASSQEVRITDTQYF.

This clone was picked up a small number of times. The chain carries TRBV11-3 and TRBJ1-1, with 8 bases identical to TRBD1. This CDR3 spans 15 amino acids. The V gene's germline CDR1 is SGHNT and CDR2 YENEEA. The ends lost 6 bases at V and 4 bases at J; junction bases unmatched: 10. As DNA, the CDR3 is TGTGCCAGCAGGTACCAGGGGGCCCCGACCACTGAAGCTTTCTTT. This translates into CASRYQGAPTTEAFF.

The chain uses TRBV11-3 and TRBJ2-7; unclear D gene. Trimming removed 6 bases at V and 2 bases at J, with 17 bases between. CDR1 is SGHNT and CDR2 is YENEEA in the germline V gene. CDR3 size: 15 residues. For the CDR3, the DNA is TGTGCCAGCAGTGGGAAGGTGGGGTCGGCCTACGAGCAGTACTTC. This encodes CASSGKVGSAYEQYF.

DNA of the CDR3: TGTGCCAGCAGCCGGGTAGGACAGGGGAGTGAAAAACTGTTTTTT. Residues: CASSRVGQGSEKLFF. This chain uses TRBV7-6 with TRBJ1-4, with TRBD1 matching over 9 bases. Germline assignment: CDR1 SGHVS and CDR2 FNYEAQ. V gave up 5 bases and J gave up 7 bases; unmatched junction bases: 8. The CDR3 covers 15 residues.

V gene TRBV6-8 combines with J gene TRBJ1-3, with D possibly being TRBD1 (6 bases). Trimming took off 2 bases at V and 2 bases at J, with 10 bases between the two ends. This CDR3 spans 15 amino acids. Germline lookup yields CDR1 MNHGY and CDR2 SAAAGT. The CDR3 bases are TGTGCCAGCAGTTACGCCGGGACAACTGGAAACACCATATATTTT. It specifies CASSYAGTTGNTIYF.

V and J are TRBV11-3 and TRBJ2-3; D might be TRBD1 or TRBD2, each matching 5 bases. The CDR3 is 14 amino acids. V lost 3 bases to trimming and J lost 3 bases, with 10 bases between them. Germline CDR1 and CDR2: SGHNT and YENEEA. CDR3 sequence reads: CASSFGATTDTQYF. CDR3 DNA: TGTGCCAGCAGCTTCGGGGCGACGACAGATACGCAGTATTTT.

This clone was recorded a few times. The CDR3 here is CASSPLRGDGYTF. The DNA of the CDR3 is TGTGCCAGCAGCCCATTGCGGGGCGACGGCTACACCTTC. The chain links TRBV6-8 to TRBJ1-2; the D gene is possibly TRBD1 (5 bases). Germline CDR1 reads MNHGY; CDR2 reads SAAAGT. V lost 6 bases to trimming and J lost 8 bases, with 16 bases between them. CDR3 length: 13 residues.

The genes are TRBV30 and TRBJ2-5, with D possibly matching TRBD2 (6 bases). Trimming removed 0 bases at V and 4 bases at J, with 9 bases between. CDR3 length: 13 amino acids. Germline lookup yields CDR1 GTSNPN and CDR2 SVGIG (reference sequence). CDR3 sequence reads: CAWSVGGGETQYF. CDR3 nucleotides: TGTGCCTGGAGTGTGGGAGGAGGAGAGACCCAGTACTTC.

The V call is TRBV6-8, the J call TRBJ1-5; possible D gene TRBD1, 5 bases. CDR1 and CDR2 from the germline V gene are MNHGY and SAAAGT. This CDR3 has 14 residues. The ends were cut back, 10 bases at V and 6 bases at J, with 19 bases in the middle. The CDR3, as DNA: TGTGCCATCAGCGGCGGGGGGGACTCTCAGCCCCAGCATTTT. Amino acid sequence: CAISGGGDSQPQHF.

The rearrangement uses TRBV6-8 and TRBJ1-4, with TRBD1 identical over 7 bases. The CDR3 totals 16 residues. Losses at the gene ends were 5 bases for V and 8 bases for J; bases not matched to a gene: 14. The germline V gene has CDR1 MNHGY and CDR2 SAAAGT. Written as DNA, the CDR3 is TGTGCCAGCAGTGCGAAAGGGGACAGTTGGCCGGAAAAACTGTTTTTT. Translation: CASSAKGDSWPEKLFF.

This chain links TRBV6-8 with TRBJ2-7; perhaps TRBD1 as D (6 bases). Germline V lookup: CDR1 MNHGY, CDR2 SAAAGT. This CDR3 contains 15 residues. Between the trimmed V and J ends, which lost 0 bases and 5 bases, there was a span of 14 bases. This CDR3 reads CASSYSRGYENEQYF. CDR3 coding DNA: TGTGCCAGCAGTTACTCGAGGGGGTATGAGAACGAGCAGTACTTC.